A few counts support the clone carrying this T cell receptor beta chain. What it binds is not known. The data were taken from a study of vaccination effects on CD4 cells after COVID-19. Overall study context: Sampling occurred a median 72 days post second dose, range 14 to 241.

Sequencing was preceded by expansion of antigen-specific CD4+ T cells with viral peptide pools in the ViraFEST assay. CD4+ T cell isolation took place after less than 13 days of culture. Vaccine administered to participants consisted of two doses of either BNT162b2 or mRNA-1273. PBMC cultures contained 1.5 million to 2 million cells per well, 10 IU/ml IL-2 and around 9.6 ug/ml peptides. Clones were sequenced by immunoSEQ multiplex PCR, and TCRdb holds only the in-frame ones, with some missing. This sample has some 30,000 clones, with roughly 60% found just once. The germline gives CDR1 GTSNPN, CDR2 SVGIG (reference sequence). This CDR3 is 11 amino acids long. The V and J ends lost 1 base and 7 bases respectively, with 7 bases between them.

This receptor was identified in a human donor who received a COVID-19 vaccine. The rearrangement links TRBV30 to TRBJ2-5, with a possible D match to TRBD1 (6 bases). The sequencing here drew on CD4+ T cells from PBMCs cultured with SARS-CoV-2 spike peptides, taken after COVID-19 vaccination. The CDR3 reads CAWSATGTQYF. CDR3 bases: TGTGCCTGGAGTGCGACAGGGACCCAGTACTTC.